The 24 T cell receptor beta chains below were found in one sample sequenced in a study of blood T cell repertoires in COVID-19. Assay: immunoSEQ multiplex PCR; the TCRdb copy retains only in-frame clones and omits some. The sample has about 150,000 clones, less than 95% seen once. Sequenced material: peripheral blood. The source is a man aged 45 to 65 with acute or convalescent COVID-19.

The V and J genes are TRBV10-3 and TRBJ1-1; TRBD1 aligns across 9 bases. Germline V lookup: CDR1 ENHRY, CDR2 SYGVKD. The CDR3 loop spans 17 amino acids. V lost 0 bases, J lost 0 bases, and 5 bases stayed unmatched. The CDR3 DNA is TGTGCCATCAGTGAGTCTACAGGGGACAGGGTGAACACTGAAGCTTTCTTT. Translation gives CAISESTGDRVNTEAFF.

This clone was observed a single time. V and J are TRBV24-1 and TRBJ2-3, with 7 positions matching TRBD1. V shed 9 bases, J shed 2 bases, and the junction held 4 bases outside the gene matches. This CDR3 contains 13 residues. In germline, CDR1 is KGHDR, CDR2 SFDVKD. The CDR3 nucleotides read TGTGCCACCGTGGGACAGCCCACAGATACGCAGTATTTT. It is translated as CATVGQPTDTQYF.

The chain recombines TRBV24-1 with TRBJ2-1, with a weak D call TRBD1 (7 bases). The CDR3 consists of 16 residues. Germline CDR1 reads KGHDR; CDR2 reads SFDVKD. Trimming left V 6 bases short and J 0 bases short, with 14 bases between. The CDR3 loop is CATSQQQGGSYNEQFF. In DNA form, the CDR3 reads TGTGCCACCAGTCAACAGCAGGGGGGCTCCTACAATGAGCAGTTCTTC.

The rearrangement links TRBV7-6 to TRBJ1-3; possibly TRBD1 for D (6 bases). The CDR3 runs 16 residues. V was cut by 3 bases and J by 0 bases, with 12 bases left in between. Germline CDR1 SGHVS, CDR2 FNYEAQ. The CDR3 protein is CASSFGQPSSGNTIYF. In DNA, the CDR3 is TGTGCCAGCAGCTTTGGACAGCCTTCCTCTGGAAACACCATATATTTT.

The chain links TRBV7-9 to TRBJ2-1; D not certain. Between the trimmed V and J ends, which lost 4 bases and 9 bases, there was a span of 10 bases. There are 12 residues in the CDR3. Germline CDR1 and CDR2: SEHNR and FQNEAQ (reference sequence). The CDR3 protein is CASSSLSVEQFF. The CDR3, as DNA: TGTGCCAGCAGCTCCCTGTCTGTTGAGCAGTTCTTC.

The J gene is TRBJ1-2, the V gene TRBV5-1; D call uncertain. Germline CDR1 is SGHRS and CDR2 is YFSETQ. Trimming took 2 bases from V and 4 from J, leaving 15 bases between them. This CDR3 region has 15 residues. The CDR3 DNA reads as TGCGCCAGCAGCTTTGGCTGGGCAGAAAGCTATGGCTACACCTTC. Its protein product is CASSFGWAESYGYTF.

J is TRBJ1-2 and V is TRBV3-1 (or the pseudogene TRBV3-2), with 7 bases aligning to TRBD1. This CDR3 region has 14 residues. Germline values: CDR1 LGHDT, CDR2 YNNKEL (reference sequence). V was clipped by 4 bases and J by 8 bases; unmatched bases: 10. CDR3 protein: CASSRQGPRGGYTF. The CDR3 nucleotides read TGTGCCAGCAGCCGACAGGGTCCCAGGGGGGGCTACACCTTC.

This chain connects TRBV4-2 to TRBJ1-5, with 7 bases identical to TRBD1. After removal of 3 bases from V and 1 base from J, the junction contained 6 bases not matched to a gene. The CDR3 has 16 residues. Germline V gene data show CDR1 as LGHNA and CDR2 as YNFKEQ. In DNA form, the CDR3 reads TGTGCCAGCAGCCAGGACAGGCCTCAAAGCAATCAGCCCCAGCATTTT. It yields the protein CASSQDRPQSNQPQHF.

The chain carries TRBV3-1 (or the pseudogene TRBV3-2) and TRBJ2-5; D unresolved. V lost 2 bases, J lost 5 bases, and 12 bases lay in between. The CDR3 totals 14 residues. Germline values: CDR1 LGHDT, CDR2 YNNKEL (reference sequence). This CDR3 reads CASSQRRHPETQYF. The CDR3 DNA sequence: TGTGCCAGCAGCCAAAGGCGGCACCCGGAGACCCAGTACTTC.

The chain is built from TRBV6-2 or TRBV6-3 and TRBJ2-1; the match to TRBD2 covers 12 bases. The V and J ends lost 4 bases and 7 bases, in that order; junction bases with no gene match: 5. CDR1 and CDR2 (germline): MNHEY, SVGEGT. The CDR3 spans 15 residues. The CDR3 DNA reads as TGTGCCAGCAGTTTTCTAGCGGGAGGGCCTAATGAGCAGTTCTTC. Translating it yields CASSFLAGGPNEQFF.

The chain recombines TRBV6-2 or TRBV6-3 with TRBJ1-6; TRBD1 matches at 10 bases. This CDR3 has 16 amino acids. CDR1 is MNHEY and CDR2 is SVGEGT in the germline V gene. The V segment lost 5 bases and the J segment 10 bases; nucleotides outside the gene matches: 11. The CDR3 reads CASSGPGQGLKSPLHF. The CDR3 bases are TGTGCCAGCAGTGGTCCGGGACAGGGGTTGAAATCACCCCTCCACTTT.

CDR3 nucleotide sequence: TGTGCCACCAGCAGAGATGAGCGGGGCTCTGGGGCCAACGTCCTGACTTTC. This sequence encodes CATSRDERGSGANVLTF. The rearrangement uses TRBV15 and TRBJ2-6; 7 nucleotides line up with TRBD2. This CDR3 is 17 amino acids long. V gave up 0 bases and J gave up 0 bases; unmatched junction bases: 2. Looked up from germline, CDR1 is LNHNV and CDR2 is YYDKDF (reference sequence). The full variable domain, rest sourced from reference TRBV15 and TRBJ2-6, is DAMVIQNPRYQVTQFGKPVTLSCSQTLNHNVMYWYQQKSSQAPKLLFHYYDKDFNNEADTPDNFQSRRPNTSFCFLDIRSPGLGDTAMYLCATSRDERGSGANVLTFGAGSRLTVL.

V usage is TRBV7-3 and J usage is TRBJ2-1, with unresolved D. Germline V CDR1 and CDR2: SGHTA, FQGTGA. Trimming cost V 5 bases and J 2 bases, with 16 bases left between them. This CDR3 has 16 residues. In DNA form, the CDR3 reads TGTGCCAGCAGCCCCGGTCCTCTAGGAGCCTACAATGAGCAGTTCTTC. It is translated as CASSPGPLGAYNEQFF.

The chain couples TRBV7-9 to TRBJ2-6; 10 bases agree with TRBD1. J lost 0 bases, V lost 5 bases, and 7 bases had no gene match. In germline, CDR1 is SEHNR, CDR2 FQNEAQ (reference sequence). The CDR3 has 18 amino acids. Here the CDR3 DNA reads TGTGCCAGCAGCCCTCGGACAGGGGGTTCCTCTGGGGCCAACGTCCTGACTTTC. Protein: CASSPRTGGSSGANVLTF.

V is TRBV2 and J is TRBJ2-5; D is possibly TRBD2 (5 bases). This CDR3 contains 16 residues. The ends were cut back, 1 base at V and 1 base at J, with 13 bases in the middle. Germline values: CDR1 SNHLY, CDR2 FYNNEI. CDR3 DNA sequence: TGTGCCAGCAGTGAAGGAGGACTCCCGCCCCAAGAGACCCAGTACTTC. This codes for CASSEGGLPPQETQYF.

J is TRBJ1-2 and V is TRBV5-1; possibly TRBD1 for D (6 bases). The CDR3 runs to 15 residues. Looked up from germline, CDR1 is SGHRS and CDR2 is YFSETQ. V shed 4 bases and J shed 1 base, with 14 bases lying between them. The CDR3 loop is CASSPNAGVNYGYTF. The CDR3 nucleotides are TGCGCCAGCAGCCCGAACGCAGGGGTTAACTATGGCTACACCTTC.

This sequence joins TRBV29-1 and TRBJ1-1; D might be TRBD1 (5 bases). Deletions cut 7 bases from V and 3 bases from J, with 18 bases between. CDR1 SQVTM and CDR2 ANQGSEA come from the germline V gene. The CDR3 is 14 residues long. CDR3 sequence reads: CSGKIGGFDTEAFF. The CDR3 DNA reads as TGCAGCGGTAAGATCGGGGGTTTCGACACTGAAGCTTTCTTT.

J is TRBJ1-1 and V is TRBV30; 9 bases fit TRBD1. The CDR3 runs to 13 residues. V was pared by 2 bases and J by 11 bases, with 9 bases of the junction left unmatched. The germline gives CDR1 GTSNPN, CDR2 SVGIG (reference sequence). The CDR3 nucleotides are TGTGCCTGGAGTACGGGGGGGGACAGGGACGCTTTCTTT. Translated, it gives CAWSTGGDRDAFF. The full variable domain, with the rest looked up from reference TRBV30 and TRBJ1-1, is SQTIHQWPATLVQPVGSPLSLECTVEGTSNPNLYWYRQAAGRGLQLLFYSVGIGQISSEVPQNLSASRPQDRQFILSSKKLLLSDSGFYLCAWSTGGDRDAFFGQGTRLTVV.

This clone was seen just once. The CDR3, as DNA: TGTGCCAGCAGTAGGGAGGAGGACAGGGGTGAGCAGTACTTC. Residues: CASSREEDRGEQYF. J is TRBJ2-7 and V is TRBV6-5; 9 bases align to TRBD1. Germline assignment: CDR1 MNHEY and CDR2 SVGAGI. This CDR3 is built from 14 residues. The ends lost 5 bases at V and 7 bases at J; junction bases unmatched: 9.

The chain has TRBV5-6 and TRBJ2-3, with unresolved D. CDR1 and CDR2 (germline): SGHDT, YYEEEE. The V and J ends lost 4 bases and 0 bases respectively, with 12 bases between them. The CDR3 runs to 15 residues. CDR3: CASSALGGSTDTQYF. The CDR3 DNA reads as TGTGCCAGCAGCGCCCTAGGCGGAAGCACAGATACGCAGTATTTT.

This chain links TRBV9 with TRBJ2-5; D remains ambiguous. Germline V lookup: CDR1 SGDLS, CDR2 YYNGEE. Trimming pared 0 bases from V and 5 bases from J, leaving 8 bases between. The CDR3 contains 13 residues. For the CDR3, the DNA is TGTGCCAGCAGCGTAGGAGGTCGGGAGACCCAGTACTTC. As protein: CASSVGGRETQYF.

The CDR3 coding sequence is TGCAGCGTTGAACCCTATCGGGGCTACACCTTC. The encoded protein is CSVEPYRGYTF. This chain connects TRBV29-1 to TRBJ1-2; D not resolved. The CDR3 is made up of 11 amino acids. The germline V gene encodes CDR1 SQVTM and CDR2 ANQGSEA. The V and J ends lost 2 bases and 8 bases respectively, with 9 bases between them.

This clone was seen only once. This chain links TRBV7-3 with TRBJ1-1, with unresolved D. Trimming removed 4 bases from V and 0 bases from J, with 6 bases in between. This CDR3 has 13 residues. Germline CDR1 reads SGHTA; CDR2 reads FQGTGA. CDR3 sequence: CASSSQMNTEAFF. The CDR3, as DNA: TGTGCCAGCAGCTCCCAGATGAACACTGAAGCTTTCTTT.

The rearrangement joins TRBV10-3 to TRBJ2-3; D is perhaps TRBD2 (5 bases). Per the germline V gene, CDR1 is ENHRY and CDR2 is SYGVKD. CDR3 size: 14 residues. V lost 3 bases, J lost 2 bases, and 9 bases lay in between. CDR3 protein: CAISDSGSTDTQYF. CDR3 in DNA: TGTGCCATCAGTGATTCGGGATCCACAGATACGCAGTATTTT.